This entry lists 24 T cell receptor beta chains sequenced from one sample in a study of human T cells and chemical hapten exposure. Time point meaning: healthy volunteer bleed at 2 weeks. Someone pulled total RNA out of unfractionated whole blood. From the RACE reads, TCRdb called clonotypes with MiXCR, one entry per CDR3 protein. The sample includes roughly 130,000 distinct CDR3 sequences, approximately 9.1% of them seen just once. The sample taken for sequencing was whole blood. These TCRs come from a male donor in good health. Some clones in this sample may be carry-over from other donors' samples.

This clonotype was seen more than once but under ten times. The genes are TRBV6-5 and TRBJ1-4; a weak D match, TRBD1 (6 bases). Germline V CDR1 and CDR2: MNHEY, SVGAGI. V was cut by 5 bases and J by 0 bases, with 13 bases left in between. CDR3 length: 16 amino acids. In nucleotides, the CDR3 is TGTGCCAGCAGTCAGACACAGGGAGCAACTAATGAAAAACTGTTTTTT. Translation: CASSQTQGATNEKLFF.

This clonotype occurred many times. The V gene is TRBV12-3 or TRBV12-4, the J gene TRBJ2-5, with D tentatively TRBD1 or TRBD2 (6 bases each). CDR3 length: 15 amino acids. Trimming pared 2 bases from V and 1 base from J, leaving 11 bases between. The CDR3 loop reads CASSLWGASQETQYF. The CDR3 nucleotides are TGTGCCAGCAGTTTATGGGGGGCCAGCCAAGAGACCCAGTACTTC.

This clonotype was counted at least ten times. V is TRBV7-2 and J is TRBJ2-5; D call uncertain. Germline V lookup: CDR1 SGHTA, CDR2 FQGNSA. The CDR3 has 11 residues. V lost 4 bases, J lost 7 bases, and 7 bases lay in between. CDR3 coding DNA: TGTGCCAGCAGCTCCACTGGGACCCAGTACTTC. It yields the protein CASSSTGTQYF.

Written as DNA, the CDR3 is TGCAGCGTGATGCAGGGGACCGCTAGCGAGCAGTACTTC. As protein: CSVMQGTASEQYF. The chain employs TRBV29-1 and TRBJ2-7, with D perhaps TRBD1 (6 bases). Trimming left V 6 bases short and J 6 bases short, with 18 bases between. The CDR3 contains 13 residues. Germline assignment: CDR1 SQVTM and CDR2 ANQGSEA.

This clonotype appeared a few times. The chain combines TRBV10-3 with TRBJ1-2, with 8 bases fitting TRBD1. In germline, CDR1 is ENHRY, CDR2 SYGVKD. V lost 0 bases and J lost 3; bases outside the gene matches: 6. The CDR3 runs to 16 residues. CDR3: CAISESIGQGHYGYTF. In DNA form, the CDR3 reads TGTGCCATCAGTGAGTCGATTGGACAGGGACACTATGGCTACACCTTC.

The chain links TRBV14 to TRBJ2-7; D is perhaps TRBD2 (5 bases). V dropped 1 base and J dropped 11 bases, with 15 bases sitting between them. The CDR3 covers 13 residues. Germline assignment: CDR1 SGHDN and CDR2 FVKESK. The DNA for the CDR3 is TGTGCCAGCAGCCAAGGATCGGAGGCCGTTAAGTACTTC. Translation: CASSQGSEAVKYF.

This clonotype was counted a few times. The J gene is TRBJ2-4, the V gene TRBV5-4, with TRBD1 identical over 7 bases. The length of the CDR3 is 15 residues. In germline, CDR1 is SGHNT, CDR2 YYREEE (reference sequence). J gave up 6 bases and V 3 bases, and 9 bases lay outside the gene matches. The chain's CDR3 is CASSSGTENGNIQYF. Written as DNA, the CDR3 is TGTGCCAGCAGCTCCGGGACAGAGAACGGAAACATTCAGTACTTC.

This clonotype was detected a few times. This chain connects TRBV20-1 to TRBJ2-1, with 10 bases that match TRBD2. CDR1 is DFQATT and CDR2 is SNEGSKA in the germline V gene (reference sequence). The CDR3 totals 15 residues. J was trimmed by 2 bases and V by 6 bases; bases with no gene match: 7. CDR3 protein: CSATPTSGTYNEQFF. DNA of the CDR3: TGCAGTGCCACCCCTACTAGCGGGACCTACAATGAGCAGTTCTTC.

There are a few counts of this clonotype. The chain couples TRBV7-9 to TRBJ1-2; D call uncertain. The germline V gene encodes CDR1 SEHNR and CDR2 FQNEAQ (reference sequence). CDR3 length: 13 residues. With 4 bases removed from V and 6 bases from J, the gap between germline ends came to 12 bases. The CDR3 protein is CASSSDWFDGYTF. CDR3 sequence (DNA): TGTGCCAGCAGCTCCGACTGGTTCGATGGCTACACCTTC.

This clonotype was counted many times. The chain joins TRBV6-6 to TRBJ1-2; tentatively, D is TRBD1 (5 bases). CDR1 and CDR2 from the germline V gene are MNHNY and SVGAGI (reference sequence). The length of the CDR3 is 14 residues. Trimming removed 2 bases from V and 4 bases from J, with 11 bases in between. The CDR3 DNA reads as TGTGCCAGCAGTTACGATGACAGCCTCTATGGCTACACCTTC. Translating gives CASSYDDSLYGYTF.

The gene calls are TRBV7-9 and TRBJ1-2, with 7 positions matching TRBD1. The trim removed 1 base at V and 7 bases at J, leaving 3 bases unmatched. This CDR3 has 13 amino acids. The germline V gene has CDR1 SEHNR and CDR2 FQNEAQ (reference sequence). CDR3 sequence reads: CASSLDAGGGYTF. CDR3 DNA: TGTGCCAGCAGCTTAGATGCAGGGGGTGGCTACACCTTC.

The chain carries TRBV5-1 and TRBJ2-1, with D unresolved. The CDR3 is 13 amino acids. Deletions cut 4 bases from V and 3 bases from J, with 8 bases between. Germline assignment: CDR1 SGHRS and CDR2 YFSETQ. CDR3: CASSLDGYNEQFF. The CDR3, as DNA: TGCGCCAGCAGCCTGGACGGCTACAATGAGCAGTTCTTC.

This chain connects TRBV28 to TRBJ2-7; 10 nucleotides agree with TRBD1. The germline V gene encodes CDR1 MDHEN and CDR2 SYDVKM. CDR3 size: 14 residues. V shed 8 bases, J shed 0 bases, and the junction held 4 bases outside the gene matches. The CDR3 reads CASGRTGGSYEQYF. CDR3 bases: TGTGCCAGCGGGAGGACAGGGGGCTCCTACGAGCAGTACTTC. Full variable domain (remainder filled in from reference TRBV28 and TRBJ2-7): DVKVTQSSRYLVKRTGEKVFLECVQDMDHENMFWYRQDPGLGLRLIYFSYDVKMKEKGDIPEGYSVSREKKERFSLILESASTNQTSMYLCASGRTGGSYEQYFGPGTRLTVT.

This clonotype came up a few times. The chain uses TRBV6-5 and TRBJ1-1; D unclear. This CDR3 is 14 amino acids long. V was pared by 0 bases and J by 4 bases, with 9 bases between. CDR1 and CDR2 (germline): MNHEY, SVGAGI. The DNA for the CDR3 is TGTGCCAGCAGTTACTCGAACTACGTCACTGAAGCTTTCTTT. Amino acid sequence: CASSYSNYVTEAFF.

This clonotype has more than one count but fewer than ten. The chain is built from TRBV5-6 and TRBJ2-7, with 7 nucleotides matching TRBD2. The CDR3 extends over 14 amino acids. With 4 bases clipped from V and 0 bases from J, the junction kept 4 bases outside the gene matches. Per the germline V gene, CDR1 is SGHDT and CDR2 is YYEEEE. The CDR3: CASSHRGDSYEQYF. CDR3 in DNA: TGTGCCAGCAGCCACCGGGGGGACTCCTACGAGCAGTACTTC. Variable domain in full (rest from reference TRBV5-6 and TRBJ2-7): DAGVTQSPTHLIKTRGQQVTLRCSPKSGHDTVSWYQQALGQGPQFIFQYYEEEERQRGNFPDRFSGHQFPNYSSELNVNALLLGDSALYLCASSHRGDSYEQYFGPGTRLTVT.

The rearrangement uses TRBV11-2 and TRBJ2-2; no firm D call. Trimming pared 5 bases from V and 5 bases from J, leaving 18 bases between. The CDR3 has 16 amino acids. Germline CDR1 reads SGHAT; CDR2 reads FQNNGV. CDR3 sequence reads: CASSHSGPMGTGELFF. As DNA, the CDR3 is TGTGCCAGCAGCCATTCGGGCCCTATGGGGACCGGGGAGCTGTTTTTT.

This clonotype appeared a few times. The chain links TRBV12-3 or TRBV12-4 to TRBJ2-7; possibly TRBD1 or TRBD2 for D (5 bases each). Trimming cost V 0 bases and J 2 bases, with 8 bases left between them. CDR3 length equals 14 residues. For the CDR3, the DNA is TGTGCCAGCAGTTTAGCTGGGACGACCTACGAGCAGTACTTC. Its protein product is CASSLAGTTYEQYF.

This clonotype has a handful of counts. The chain carries TRBV5-1 and TRBJ1-2; D uncertain. V shed 3 bases and J shed 0 bases, with 6 bases lying between them. Germline values: CDR1 SGHRS, CDR2 YFSETQ. CDR3 length: 13 residues. CDR3 in DNA: TGCGCCAGCAGCTCCGGGACTAACTATGGCTACACCTTC. Translated: CASSSGTNYGYTF. Full variable domain (missing parts from reference TRBV5-1 and TRBJ1-2): KAGVTQTPRYLIKTRGQQVTLSCSPISGHRSVSWYQQTPGQGLQFLFEYFSETQRNKGNFPGRFSGRQFSNSRSEMNVSTLELGDSALYLCASSSGTNYGYTFGSGTRLTVV.

The V gene is TRBV7-2, the J gene TRBJ1-2, with D unclear. This CDR3 is built from 15 residues. Germline CDR1 reads SGHTA; CDR2 reads FQGNSA. V lost 5 bases and J lost 0, with 13 bases in between. Here the CDR3 reads CASSPTPGPNYGYTF. The CDR3 nucleotides are TGTGCCAGCAGCCCGACCCCCGGCCCTAACTATGGCTACACCTTC.

The V gene is TRBV19, the J gene TRBJ1-2; 9 nucleotides align to TRBD1. The CDR3 has 19 amino acids. CDR1 is LNHDA and CDR2 is SQIVND in the germline V gene (reference sequence). J gave up 5 bases and V 6 bases, and 22 bases lay outside the gene matches. The CDR3: CASSLVPTGGRTSRYGYTF. CDR3 nucleotides: TGTGCCAGTAGCCTCGTCCCTACAGGGGGCCGTACCTCCCGGTATGGCTACACCTTC.

The genes are TRBV5-1 and TRBJ2-5, with a possible D match to TRBD1 (6 bases). The CDR3 covers 13 residues. V was shortened by 4 bases and J by 2 bases, with 9 bases between the two germline ends. Germline V gives CDR1 SGHRS, CDR2 YFSETQ. The CDR3, as DNA: TGCGCCAGCAGCGACGGACAGCAAGAGACCCAGTACTTC. Its translation: CASSDGQQETQYF. Looking up the rest from reference TRBV5-1 and TRBJ2-5 gives the full variable domain: KAGVTQTPRYLIKTRGQQVTLSCSPISGHRSVSWYQQTPGQGLQFLFEYFSETQRNKGNFPGRFSGRQFSNSRSEMNVSTLELGDSALYLCASSDGQQETQYFGPGTRLLVL.

This clonotype has more than one count but fewer than ten. The chain has TRBV6-1 and TRBJ2-2; D is perhaps TRBD2 (6 bases). The germline V gene encodes CDR1 MNHNS and CDR2 SASEGT. Trimming took off 0 bases at V and 1 base at J, with 12 bases between the two ends. The CDR3 runs to 17 residues. This CDR3 reads CASSEAGLAKNTGELFF. The CDR3 DNA reads TGTGCCAGCAGTGAAGCAGGCCTAGCGAAGAACACCGGGGAGCTGTTTTTT.

This clonotype was recorded many times. CDR3 sequence reads: CASSVAAGGYGYTF. The CDR3 DNA reads TGTGCCAGCAGCGTAGCCGCAGGGGGCTATGGCTACACCTTC. This chain joins TRBV9 and TRBJ1-2, with 7 nucleotides matching TRBD1. CDR3 length equals 14 residues. Trimming at V came to 0 bases and at J to 4 bases, leaving 3 bases not matched to a gene. Germline CDR1 reads SGDLS; CDR2 reads YYNGEE.

This clonotype was seen only a few times. The CDR3 is CASSPESRSYNEQFF. In nucleotides, the CDR3 is TGTGCCAGCTCACCAGAATCGAGATCCTACAATGAGCAGTTCTTC. The chain carries TRBV18 and TRBJ2-1; D remains ambiguous. V dropped 2 bases and J dropped 1 base, with 9 bases sitting between them. The CDR3 runs 15 residues. In germline, CDR1 is KGHSH, CDR2 LQKENI.